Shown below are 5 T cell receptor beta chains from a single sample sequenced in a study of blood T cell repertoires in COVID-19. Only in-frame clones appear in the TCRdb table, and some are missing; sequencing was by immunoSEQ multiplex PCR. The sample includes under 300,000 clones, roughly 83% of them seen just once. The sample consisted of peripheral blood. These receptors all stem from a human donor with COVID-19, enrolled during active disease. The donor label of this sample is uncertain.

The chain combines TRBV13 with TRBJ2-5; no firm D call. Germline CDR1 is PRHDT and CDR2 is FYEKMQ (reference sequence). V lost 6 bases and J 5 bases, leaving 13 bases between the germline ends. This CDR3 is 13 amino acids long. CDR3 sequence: CASSKPVGETQYF. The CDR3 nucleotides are TGTGCCAGCAGTAAACCGGTCGGGGAGACCCAGTACTTC.

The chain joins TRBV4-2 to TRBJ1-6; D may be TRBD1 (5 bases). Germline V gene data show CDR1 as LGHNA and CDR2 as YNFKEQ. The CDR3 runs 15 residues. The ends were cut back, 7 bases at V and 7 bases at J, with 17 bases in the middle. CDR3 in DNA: TGTGCCAGCATGTCAAACGGGGGAGAGAATTCACCCCTCCACTTT. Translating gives CASMSNGGENSPLHF.

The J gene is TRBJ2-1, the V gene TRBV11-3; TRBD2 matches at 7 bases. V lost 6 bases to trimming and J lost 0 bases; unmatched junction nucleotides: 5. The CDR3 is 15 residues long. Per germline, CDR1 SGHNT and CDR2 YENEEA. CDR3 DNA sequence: TGTGCCAGCAGTCTGCTAGCGGTCTCCTACAATGAGCAGTTCTTC. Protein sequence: CASSLLAVSYNEQFF.

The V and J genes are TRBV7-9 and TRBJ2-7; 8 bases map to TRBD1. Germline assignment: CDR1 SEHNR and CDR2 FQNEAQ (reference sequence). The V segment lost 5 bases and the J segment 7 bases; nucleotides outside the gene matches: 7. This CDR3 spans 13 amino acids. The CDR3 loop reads CASSPDHRGEQYF. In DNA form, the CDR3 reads TGTGCCAGCAGCCCCGACCACAGGGGGGAGCAGTACTTC.

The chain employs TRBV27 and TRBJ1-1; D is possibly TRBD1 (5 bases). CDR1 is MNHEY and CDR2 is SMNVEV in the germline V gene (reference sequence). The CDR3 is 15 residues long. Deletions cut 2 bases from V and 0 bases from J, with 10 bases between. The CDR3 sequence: CASSLQGFLNTEAFF. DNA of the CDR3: TGTGCCAGCAGTTTACAGGGATTTTTGAACACTGAAGCTTTCTTT.